Below, one T cell receptor (beta chain) is given with its context. Which antigen it targets is not known. The record has no base qualities; no much larger clone is one base away. The entry originates in a study of blood T cell repertoires in COVID-19 (dated by TCRdb to about 2020). Regarding the study in general: Samples covering the acute and convalescent phases of COVID-19 were provided by collaborators in the United States, Italy and Spain. The samples were drawn from the first 160 participants of the ongoing ImmuneRACE study and from 1,254 subjects provided by 6 global collaborators. The repertoires were released in a freely available public database meant as a resource for research on the immune response to SARS-CoV-2. Sample metadata almost always included a de-identified subject ID, COVID-19 status, age in years and sex. The material from the prospective study consisted of cDNA or gDNA derived from T cells, B-cell-depleted T cells, or PBMCs. Where available, HLA class I and class II types were obtained from metadata supplied by the sample provider rather than from assay-based typing. Subjects who had been exposed to COVID-19, were actively infected with it, or had recovered from it provided the deeply sampled blood TCRbeta repertoires that made up the dataset.

Collaborating institutions collected whole blood in K2EDTA tubes following their own protocols. For TCRbeta analysis, collaborators shipped samples in one of three forms: frozen whole blood, isolated PBMCs, or DNA extracted from either of those sample types. V loses 4 bases of germline sequence and J loses 5 bases, and the interval between the two ends is 15 bases. CDR1 and CDR2 were assigned from the germline V gene (reference sequence) as LGHDT and YNNKEL. The CDR3 holds 15 amino acids from the cysteine to the phenylalanine. This entry keeps only the CDR3 DNA: 45 bases, framed from base 1. TCRbeta CDR3 regions were amplified from genomic DNA by means of the immunoSEQ Assay, a bias-controlled multiplex PCR. For the original study's pipeline: Nucleated cell counts per sample were estimated from amplification of reference gene primers within the assay. To quantify the absolute abundance of each unique TCRbeta CDR3 rearrangement, sequence reads were collapsed and filtered. For each sample, productive Simpson clonality was calculated as the square root of Simpson's diversity index over productive rearrangements. TCRdb retrieved this table from immuneACCESS and kept in-frame rearrangements only. Not all clones are present; in checked studies, unresolved V genes account for under half, and no reason is known for the remainder. The V and J calls and clone size come from that table; D and trimming were worked out from the DNA. This sample gives tens of thousands of clones in total; 85% to 90% of them show up just once. Roughly 1.1% of the sample lies in the top ten.

Results and caveats for the whole study, not just this receptor: The amount of clinical and demographic metadata varied by source and participant and was provided uncurated.

Rearrangement joined TRBV3-1 (or the pseudogene TRBV3-2) to TRBJ1-5; perhaps TRBD1 is the D gene, with 6 bases matching. This clonotype was obtained from a human donor in a cohort sampled during active COVID-19. The sequenced sample consisted of peripheral blood. The encoded CDR3 is CASSPQAGDDQPQHF. The DNA is as follows: TGTGCCAGCAGCCCTCAGGCAGGGGATGATCAGCCCCAGCATTTT.